The 14 T cell receptor beta chains reported below all come from one sample, sequenced in a study of blood T cell repertoires in COVID-19. TCRdb's copy holds only in-frame clones and misses some; the assay was immunoSEQ multiplex PCR. The table has under 250,000 clones, around nine tenths seen once. Sequenced: peripheral blood. The source is a man younger than 30 with active or convalescent COVID-19.

Only a few counts were recorded for this clone. This chain uses TRBV7-2 with TRBJ1-4; weak D call: TRBD1 (6 bases). Trimming pared 5 bases from V and 12 bases from J, leaving 16 bases between. Germline lookup yields CDR1 SGHTA and CDR2 FQGNSA. The CDR3 loop spans 13 amino acids. CDR3 in amino acids: CASSGNRVGELFF. DNA of the CDR3: TGTGCCAGCAGCGGCAACAGGGTTGGGGAACTGTTTTTT.

The V call is TRBV5-1, the J call TRBJ2-1; D might be TRBD1 (6 bases). The ends were cut back, 3 bases at V and 2 bases at J, with 12 bases in the middle. The length of the CDR3 is 15 residues. Germline CDR1 reads SGHRS; CDR2 reads YFSETQ. This chain's CDR3 is CASSSQGTTYNEQFF. CDR3 coding DNA: TGCGCCAGCAGCTCACAGGGTACAACCTACAATGAGCAGTTCTTC.

This clone was seen only once. Relative to the germline gene, one junction end is altered; a read error may explain this. The J gene is TRBJ2-1, the V gene TRBV7-9; D is uncertain. Germline loops: CDR1 SEHNR, CDR2 FQNEAQ (reference sequence). The CDR3 loop spans 13 amino acids. Written as DNA, the CDR3 is TGTGCCAGCAGCCATGGCCACTACGATGAGCAGTTCTTC. This sequence encodes CASSHGHYDEQFF.

The rearrangement uses TRBV18 and TRBJ1-1; maybe TRBD1 (6 bases). Deletions cut 3 bases from V and 11 bases from J, with 16 bases between. The CDR3 length is 13 residues. From germline, CDR1 is KGHSH and CDR2 LQKENI. The CDR3 is CASSPGHPLGAFF. The CDR3 DNA reads as TGTGCCAGCTCACCGGGACATCCCTTGGGGGCTTTCTTT.

This chain uses TRBV4-3 with TRBJ2-5, with 11 nucleotides matching TRBD2. Looked up from germline, CDR1 is LGHNA and CDR2 is YSLEER. There are 18 residues in the CDR3. Germline trimming cut 2 bases from V and 1 base from J; bases unmatched to any gene: 9. DNA for the CDR3: TGCGCCAGCAGCCAAAACTTCCCCGGGACTAGCGGCCAAGAGACCCAGTACTTC. Its protein is CASSQNFPGTSGQETQYF.

This chain connects TRBV28 to TRBJ1-2; 8 bases align to TRBD1. From germline, CDR1 is MDHEN and CDR2 SYDVKM. V shed 7 bases, J shed 0 bases, and the junction held 1 base outside the gene matches. CDR3 length: 13 amino acids. The CDR3 coding sequence is TGTGCCAGCATGGACAGGGCTAACTATGGCTACACCTTC. It specifies CASMDRANYGYTF.

The gene calls are TRBV7-9 and TRBJ2-5; tentative D call: TRBD1 (7 bases). Germline V gene lookup returns CDR1 SEHNR and CDR2 FQNEAQ (reference sequence). The CDR3 has 13 residues. V dropped 6 bases and J dropped 4 bases, with 12 bases sitting between them. The CDR3 loop is CASRRQGGETQYF. CDR3 nucleotides: TGTGCCAGCAGACGCCAGGGGGGAGAGACCCAGTACTTC.

The chain has TRBV5-8 and TRBJ1-5, with D possibly matching TRBD1 (5 bases). The germline gives CDR1 SGHTS, CDR2 YDEGEE. The V and J ends lost 1 base and 0 bases respectively, with 20 bases between them. This CDR3 has 19 amino acids. The CDR3: CASSLPPGGGRYSNQPQHF. In DNA, the CDR3 is TGTGCCAGCAGCTTGCCTCCGGGGGGGGGACGATATAGCAATCAGCCCCAGCATTTT. Looking up the rest from reference TRBV5-8 and TRBJ1-5 gives the full variable domain: EAGVTQSPTHLIKTRGQQATLRCSPISGHTSVYWYQQALGLGLQFLLWYDEGEERNRGNFPPRFSGRQFPNYSSELNVNALELEDSALYLCASSLPPGGGRYSNQPQHFGDGTRLSIL.

The V call is TRBV9, the J call TRBJ2-3; D gene unclear. CDR3 length equals 13 residues. Trimming removed 4 bases from V and 14 bases from J, with 20 bases in between. Germline CDR1 and CDR2: SGDLS and YYNGEE. DNA of the CDR3: TGTGCCAGCAGCTTTACTCCGGGTACCCCTATGTATTTT. The encoded protein is CASSFTPGTPMYF.

J is TRBJ2-3 and V is TRBV6-1, with 7 bases matching TRBD1. The CDR3 loop spans 16 amino acids. Germline CDR1 is MNHNS and CDR2 is SASEGT. The V segment lost 4 bases and the J segment 0 bases; nucleotides outside the gene matches: 7. CDR3 residues: CASSGWGQPSTDTQYF. In nucleotides, the CDR3 is TGTGCCAGCAGTGGATGGGGACAGCCAAGCACAGATACGCAGTATTTT.

This chain joins TRBV7-9 and TRBJ1-1, with D possibly matching TRBD1 (5 bases). Per the germline V gene, CDR1 is SEHNR and CDR2 is FQNEAQ (reference sequence). V was clipped by 2 bases and J by 4 bases, with 8 bases between them. This CDR3 contains 13 residues. For the CDR3, the DNA is TGTGCCAGCAGCTTATCGGGGGGCACTGAAGCTTTCTTT. Its protein product is CASSLSGGTEAFF.

V is TRBV5-1 and J is TRBJ2-1, with a possible D match to TRBD2 (6 bases). V lost 6 bases and J lost 7, with 20 bases in between. Per the germline V gene, CDR1 is SGHRS and CDR2 is YFSETQ. This CDR3 is 15 amino acids long. DNA for the CDR3: TGCGCCAGCAAGTCAGTGGGGAGGAGTGGTAATGAGCAGTTCTTC. This translates into CASKSVGRSGNEQFF.

The chain has TRBV7-2 and TRBJ2-1; TRBD2 aligns across 13 bases. This CDR3 region has 15 residues. V was clipped by 5 bases and J by 6 bases; unmatched bases: 4. The germline V gene has CDR1 SGHTA and CDR2 FQGNSA. The CDR3 DNA is TGTGCCAGCAGCCGGACTAGCGGGAGAATCAATGAGCAGTTCTTC. Residues: CASSRTSGRINEQFF.

The chain uses TRBV15 and TRBJ2-2; 9 bases fit TRBD1. The CDR3 contains 18 residues. The trim removed 0 bases at V and 1 base at J, leaving 6 bases unmatched. Per the germline V gene, CDR1 is LNHNV and CDR2 is YYDKDF (reference sequence). Here the CDR3 DNA reads TGTGCCACCAGCAGAGATCTACCGGACAGGGGGAACACCGGGGAGCTGTTTTTT. This translates into CATSRDLPDRGNTGELFF.